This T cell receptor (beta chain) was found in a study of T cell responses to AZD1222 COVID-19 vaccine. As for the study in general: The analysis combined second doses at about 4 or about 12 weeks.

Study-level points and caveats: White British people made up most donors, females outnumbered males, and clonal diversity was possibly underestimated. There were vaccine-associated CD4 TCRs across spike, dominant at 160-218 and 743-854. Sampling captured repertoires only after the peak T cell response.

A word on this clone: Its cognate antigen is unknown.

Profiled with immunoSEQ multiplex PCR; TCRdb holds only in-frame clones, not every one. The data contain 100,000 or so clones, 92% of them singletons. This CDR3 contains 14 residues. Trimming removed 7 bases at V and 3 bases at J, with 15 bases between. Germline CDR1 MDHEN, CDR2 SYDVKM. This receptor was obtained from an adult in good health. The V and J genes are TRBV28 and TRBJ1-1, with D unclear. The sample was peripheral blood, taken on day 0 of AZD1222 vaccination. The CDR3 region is CASTRGVVDTEAFF. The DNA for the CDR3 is TGTGCCAGCACCCGAGGAGTGGTTGACACTGAAGCTTTCTTT. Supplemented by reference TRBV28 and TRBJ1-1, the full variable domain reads DVKVTQSSRYLVKRTGEKVFLECVQDMDHENMFWYRQDPGLGLRLIYFSYDVKMKEKGDIPEGYSVSREKKERFSLILESASTNQTSMYLCASTRGVVDTEAFFGQGTRLTVV.